The sequence of this T cell receptor beta chain was determined in a study of blood T cells in healthy people across ages. Study-wide findings and caveats: Donor CMV infection status was unknown, possibly confounding age-related changes in expanded clonotypes. As naive T cell percentage varied, TCR beta diversity correlated strongly with it.

A J-beta primer mix and a sample-barcoded 5' primer were used in a second PCR of about 6 to 12 cycles. TCRdb re-derived calls from the 5' RACE reads in MiXCR, one entry per CDR3 protein. This table holds approximately 900,000 distinct CDR3 sequences, around 46% found once. Germline CDR1 LGHNA, CDR2 YNFKEQ. Germline trimming cut 3 bases from V and 7 bases from J; bases unmatched to any gene: 5. The CDR3 totals 15 residues. Donors were systemically healthy Caucasian individuals from Russia aged roughly 6 to 100 years. The extraction recovered at least 5.5 micrograms of total RNA per sample. In regard to this clonotype: Its target is unknown.

Source material: blood. This chain uses TRBV4-2 with TRBJ2-1, with 11 bases fitting TRBD1. This receptor was identified in a young man in good health. The CDR3 is CASSHPGQGANEQFF. The CDR3 DNA sequence: TGTGCCAGCAGCCATCCTGGACAGGGGGCAAATGAGCAGTTCTTC.